This T cell receptor (beta chain) emerged from a study of shared clonotypes between healthy human individuals. V dropped 1 base and J dropped 4 bases, with 14 bases sitting between them. The CDR3 spans 15 residues. CDR1 is MDHEN and CDR2 is SYDVKM in the germline V gene. Method: immunoSEQ multiplex PCR; TCRdb's copy keeps in-frame clones and lacks some. The sample lists about 1.1 million clones; around 78% were seen once. Sequenced: memory CD4+ T cells from PBMCs. The subset is: CD45RA-negative fraction. This sequence joins TRBV28 and TRBJ2-7; D might be TRBD1 (7 bases). The clonotype was recovered from a man aged 18 to 30 in good health. Some clones in this sample may be carry-over from other donors' samples. The CDR3 DNA is TGTGCCAGCAGTTTATTAGGGGGCGCGGGGTACGAGCAGTACTTC. Translating it yields CASSLLGGAGYEQYF.